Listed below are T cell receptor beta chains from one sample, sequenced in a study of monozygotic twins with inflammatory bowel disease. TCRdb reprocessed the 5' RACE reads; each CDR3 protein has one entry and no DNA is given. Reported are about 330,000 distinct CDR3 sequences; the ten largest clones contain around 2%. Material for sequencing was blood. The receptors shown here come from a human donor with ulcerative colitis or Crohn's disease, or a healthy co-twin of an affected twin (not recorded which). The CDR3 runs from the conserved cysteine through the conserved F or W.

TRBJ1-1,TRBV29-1,CSVVTGRTEAFF
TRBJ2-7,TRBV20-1,CSATDYRAPYEQYF
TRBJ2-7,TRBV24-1,CATSDSWGTTSEQYF
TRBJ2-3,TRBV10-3,CAITPGTGISRDTQYF
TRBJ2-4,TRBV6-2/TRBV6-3,CASTPTSGGASSLAKNIQYF
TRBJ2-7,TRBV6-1,CASIGPGTKAYEQYF
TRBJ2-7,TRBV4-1,CASSQENFITYEQYF
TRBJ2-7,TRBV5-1,CASSRGAGYEQYF
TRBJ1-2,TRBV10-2,CASADRDLGGYTF
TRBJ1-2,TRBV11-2,CASSSVGGVYGYTF
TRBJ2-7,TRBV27,CASSFGPGSYEQYF
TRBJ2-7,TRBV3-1,CASSHSRTGAAYEQYF
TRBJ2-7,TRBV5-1,CASSLATRTGSQYEQYF
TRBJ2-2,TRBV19,CASSSSRDRLLTGELFF
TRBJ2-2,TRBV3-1,CASSHGSQGQEVTGELFF
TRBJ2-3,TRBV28,CTSSYPLEDKESTDTQYF
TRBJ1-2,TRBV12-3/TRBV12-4,CASSPPLGAGESYTF
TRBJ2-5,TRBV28,CASSPTSGKETQYF
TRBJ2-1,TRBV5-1,CASSFGQGIYLAEQFF
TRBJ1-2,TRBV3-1,CASSQSLYGYTF
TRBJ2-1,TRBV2,CASGTSRSGQFF
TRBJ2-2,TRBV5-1,CASSERTASGTGELFF
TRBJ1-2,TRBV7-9,CASSWVNYGYTF
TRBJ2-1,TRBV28,CASDSTSGRASPLYNEQFF
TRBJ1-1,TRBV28,CASSPPAGQRSEAFF
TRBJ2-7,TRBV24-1,CATSAVGTGFYEQYF
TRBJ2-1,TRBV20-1,CSAPDGRLPSSYNEQFF
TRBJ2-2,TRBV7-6,CASSAAQGTGELFF
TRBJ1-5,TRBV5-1,CASSEGQGGQPQHF
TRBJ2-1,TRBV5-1,CASSLARVSYNEQFF
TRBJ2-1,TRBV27,CASSLGSKQGGYNEQFF
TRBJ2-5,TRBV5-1,CASSSRTGGQETQYF
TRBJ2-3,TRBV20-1,CSARYLAEDTQYF
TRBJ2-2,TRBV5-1,CASSLEGGKSFGELFF
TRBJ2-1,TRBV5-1,CASSLLSPDNEQFF
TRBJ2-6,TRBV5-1,CASSRTAAEANVLTF
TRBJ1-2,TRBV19,CASSHRDGYTF
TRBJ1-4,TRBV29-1,CSVVGGEEKLFF
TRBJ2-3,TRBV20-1,CSANVADSTDTQYF
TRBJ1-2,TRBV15,CATSTASSYTF
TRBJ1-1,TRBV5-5,CASSGTANTEAFF
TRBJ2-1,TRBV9,CASSPRAVDANEQFF
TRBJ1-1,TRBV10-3,CAISESFKDTEAFF
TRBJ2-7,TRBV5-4,CASSLSGQGKRSSYEQYF
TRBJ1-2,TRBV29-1,CSGQTGGYGYTF
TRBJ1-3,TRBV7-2,CASSLPGKDGNTIYF
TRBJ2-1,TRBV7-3,CASSDGTGGEQFF
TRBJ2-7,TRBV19,CASSDTTYEQYF
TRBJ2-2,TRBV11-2,CASSPGGLAGFGELFF
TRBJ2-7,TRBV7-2,CASSLTGGRELEQYF